This passage covers 21 T cell receptor beta chains from one sample sequenced in a study of cytomegalovirus exposure and HLA in healthy donors. Primers included in the PCR were 60 Vbeta and 13 Jbeta primers. The table came from immunoSEQ multiplex PCR; TCRdb's copy has only in-frame clones and leaves some out. The sample lists 120,000 to 150,000 clones; 80% to 90% were seen once. Source material: PBMCs. These receptors came from a boy under 10 years old in good health and CMV-seronegative.

This clone was picked up a small number of times. This chain links TRBV30 with TRBJ2-4; a weak D match, TRBD2 (5 bases). This CDR3 contains 14 residues. With 1 base removed from V and 1 base from J, the gap between germline ends came to 8 bases. Germline CDR1 GTSNPN, CDR2 SVGIG (reference sequence). This chain's CDR3 is CAWSEGLAKNIQYF. CDR3 nucleotide sequence: TGTGCCTGGAGTGAAGGACTGGCCAAAAACATTCAGTACTTC. Full variable domain (missing parts from reference TRBV30 and TRBJ2-4): SQTIHQWPATLVQPVGSPLSLECTVEGTSNPNLYWYRQAAGRGLQLLFYSVGIGQISSEVPQNLSASRPQDRQFILSSKKLLLSDSGFYLCAWSEGLAKNIQYFGAGTRLSVL.

This clone occurred a few times. The V gene is TRBV11-3, the J gene TRBJ2-7, with TRBD2 identical over 8 bases. CDR1 and CDR2 from the germline V gene are SGHNT and YENEEA. The ends lost 1 base at V and 9 bases at J; junction bases unmatched: 20. CDR3 length: 18 amino acids. CDR3 protein: CASSLGNYGQREIRRQYF. CDR3 DNA: TGTGCCAGCAGCTTAGGAAATTACGGCCAGCGGGAGATTAGGAGGCAGTACTTC.

The V gene is TRBV15, the J gene TRBJ2-5; TRBD2 might be the D (6 bases). The CDR3 contains 18 residues. CDR1 is LNHNV, CDR2 YYDKDF, per germline (reference sequence). Trimming cost V 0 bases and J 0 bases, with 17 bases left between them. The DNA for the CDR3 is TGTGCCACCAGCAGAGATCTGGTAGCGGCAGGGTACCAAGAGACCCAGTACTTC. Amino acid sequence: CATSRDLVAAGYQETQYF.

This chain uses TRBV7-2 with TRBJ2-3, with TRBD2 matching 10 bases. With 2 bases clipped from V and 2 bases from J, the junction kept 7 bases outside the gene matches. The CDR3 loop spans 17 amino acids. CDR1 and CDR2 (germline): SGHTA, FQGNSA. The CDR3 DNA sequence: TGTGCCAGCAGCTTACCACCAGCGGGAGGGAACACAGATACGCAGTATTTT. Protein: CASSLPPAGGNTDTQYF. Supplemented by reference TRBV7-2 and TRBJ2-3, the full variable domain reads GAGVSQSPSNKVTEKGKDVELRCDPISGHTALYWYRQSLGQGLEFLIYFQGNSAPDKSGLPSDRFSAERTGGSVSTLTIQRTQQEDSAVYLCASSLPPAGGNTDTQYFGPGTRLTVL.

The chain is built from TRBV6-5 and TRBJ1-1, with 9 bases lining up with TRBD1. The germline V gene has CDR1 MNHEY and CDR2 SVGAGI. CDR3 length: 14 amino acids. V was pared by 4 bases and J by 5 bases, with 5 bases of the junction left unmatched. This CDR3 reads CASSFTGGRTEAFF. The CDR3 nucleotides read TGTGCCAGCAGTTTTACAGGGGGCCGTACTGAAGCTTTCTTT.

This clone came up a few times. The J gene is TRBJ2-3, the V gene TRBV5-1; no clear D. The ends were cut back, 4 bases at V and 2 bases at J, with 5 bases in the middle. This CDR3 contains 12 residues. Germline CDR1 is SGHRS and CDR2 is YFSETQ. The CDR3 here is CASSTPTDTQYF. In DNA, the CDR3 is TGCGCCAGCAGCACACCCACAGATACGCAGTATTTT.

The chain links TRBV11-3 to TRBJ1-1; possible D gene TRBD1, 5 bases. Trimming removed 4 bases at V and 8 bases at J, with 20 bases between. This CDR3 contains 15 residues. Germline CDR1 SGHNT, CDR2 YENEEA. CDR3 nucleotide sequence: TGTGCCAGCAGCTCGGTGATCACAGGAAGAAGCGAAGCTTTCTTT. The encoded protein is CASSSVITGRSEAFF.

CDR3 sequence reads: CASRGRTGPSYEQYF. The DNA for the CDR3 is TGTGCCAGCAGGGGACGGACAGGACCCTCCTACGAGCAGTACTTC. The gene calls are TRBV6-5 and TRBJ2-5, with 7 bases identical to TRBD1. The J call may be mistaken, given a closer DNA end match to TRBJ2-7. Germline V gene lookup returns CDR1 MNHEY and CDR2 SVGAGI. The CDR3 totals 15 residues.

This rearrangement joins TRBV21-1 to TRBJ1-4; the table's TRBD1 call for D was not verified on the DNA. TRBV21-1 is listed as a pseudogene. This CDR3 comprises 18 residues. CDR3: CASSKESGGMTANEKLFF. CDR3 bases: TGTGCCAGCAGCAAAGAGTCAGGGGGCATGACGGCTAATGAAAAACTGTTTTTT.

The chain combines TRBV10-1 with TRBJ2-7; D unclear. The germline gives CDR1 WNHNN, CDR2 SYGVQD (reference sequence). The CDR3 consists of 13 residues. Trimming cost V 1 base and J 5 bases, with 9 bases left between them. The CDR3: CASSEYLENEQYF. In nucleotides, the CDR3 is TGCGCCAGCAGTGAGTATCTGGAGAACGAGCAGTACTTC.

The J gene is TRBJ1-2, the V gene TRBV7-8; 7 bases match TRBD1. The CDR3 consists of 15 residues. The germline V gene encodes CDR1 SGHVS and CDR2 FQNEAQ. V was pared by 1 base and J by 3 bases, with 5 bases of the junction left unmatched. CDR3 nucleotide sequence: TGTGCCAGCAGCTTAGTATTGCAGGGGGACTATGGCTACACCTTC. This encodes CASSLVLQGDYGYTF.

The CDR3 here is CASSLYFGNRANTGELFF. CDR3 sequence (DNA): TGTGCCAGCAGCTTATATTTCGGAAACAGGGCGAACACCGGGGAGCTGTTTTTT. The rearrangement joins TRBV7-2 to TRBJ2-2; D is possibly TRBD1 (6 bases). Trimming cost V 2 bases and J 0 bases, with 16 bases left between them. Looked up from germline, CDR1 is SGHTA and CDR2 is FQGNSA. CDR3 length: 18 amino acids.

The chain links TRBV10-2 to TRBJ2-2; D is perhaps TRBD1 (6 bases). The CDR3 is 16 residues long. The V and J ends lost 5 bases and 2 bases respectively, with 15 bases between them. Germline loops: CDR1 WSHSY, CDR2 SAAADI. CDR3 loop: CASSNSRGYNTGELFF. CDR3 nucleotide sequence: TGCGCCAGCAGTAATTCCAGGGGATATAACACCGGGGAGCTGTTTTTT.

The genes are TRBV11-2 and TRBJ2-3, with TRBD1 as a possible D gene (5 bases). V shed 4 bases and J shed 4 bases, with 15 bases lying between them. CDR1 is SGHAT and CDR2 is FQNNGV in the germline V gene. The CDR3 totals 15 residues. In nucleotides, the CDR3 is TGTGCCAGCAGCTCACTCTCCCTGACAGCAGATACGCAGTATTTT. Its protein product is CASSSLSLTADTQYF.

The rearrangement links TRBV18 to TRBJ2-1, with 7 bases aligning to TRBD1. The CDR3 extends over 17 amino acids. The V gene's germline CDR1 is KGHSH and CDR2 LQKENI. The junction had 14 bases not matched to a gene; V was cut back by 3 bases and J by 6 bases. CDR3 in amino acids: CASSPIGGSASGNEQFF. In nucleotides, the CDR3 is TGTGCCAGCTCACCGATAGGGGGCAGTGCCTCTGGCAATGAGCAGTTCTTC.

CDR3 region: CASSVASQTNTEAFF. DNA of the CDR3: TGTGCCAGCAGCGTAGCGTCACAGACGAACACTGAAGCTTTCTTT. The V and J genes are TRBV9 and TRBJ1-1; the D is unclear. The CDR3 length is 15 residues. Trimming took 0 bases from V and 1 from J, leaving 10 bases between them. Per germline, CDR1 SGDLS and CDR2 YYNGEE.

The chain recombines TRBV6-5 with TRBJ1-2; TRBD1 is a possible D gene (5 bases). With 2 bases removed from V and 4 bases from J, the gap between germline ends came to 17 bases. CDR1 MNHEY and CDR2 SVGAGI come from the germline V gene. This CDR3 spans 16 amino acids. The CDR3 spells CASSYRLQGAFYGYTF. In DNA, the CDR3 is TGTGCCAGCAGTTACCGGCTCCAAGGGGCTTTCTATGGCTACACCTTC.

This chain joins TRBV7-2 and TRBJ2-1; 8 nucleotides line up with TRBD2. Germline loops: CDR1 SGHTA, CDR2 FQGNSA. The CDR3 has 15 amino acids. Trimming removed 1 base from V and 7 bases from J; junction bases left unmatched: 6. The CDR3 sequence is CASSLDSSGWNEQFF. CDR3 coding DNA: TGTGCCAGCAGCTTAGATTCTAGCGGGTGGAATGAGCAGTTCTTC. Supplemented by reference TRBV7-2 and TRBJ2-1, the full variable domain reads GAGVSQSPSNKVTEKGKDVELRCDPISGHTALYWYRQSLGQGLEFLIYFQGNSAPDKSGLPSDRFSAERTGGSVSTLTIQRTQQEDSAVYLCASSLDSSGWNEQFFGPGTRLTVL.

In its sample, this clone was seen once. V is TRBV15 and J is TRBJ2-7; 10 positions match TRBD2. Losses at the gene ends were 1 base for V and 3 bases for J; bases not matched to a gene: 3. The CDR3 loop spans 15 amino acids. In germline, CDR1 is LNHNV, CDR2 YYDKDF (reference sequence). The CDR3 DNA reads as TGTGCCACCAGCAGAGGGGCTAGCGGGGGCTACGAGCAGTACTTC. Protein: CATSRGASGGYEQYF.

This chain links TRBV11-3 with TRBJ2-6; a possible D gene is TRBD2 (5 bases). The germline CDR1 and CDR2 sequences are SGHNT and YENEEA. Trimming shortened V by 2 bases and J by 4 bases, and 9 bases separated the two germline ends. This CDR3 has 15 amino acids. The CDR3 nucleotides are TGTGCCAGCAGCTTACGGGGAGCCGGGGCCAACGTCCTGACTTTC. It is translated as CASSLRGAGANVLTF.

The chain couples TRBV5-1 to TRBJ2-1, with TRBD1 matching over 11 bases. CDR1 SGHRS and CDR2 YFSETQ come from the germline V gene. Trimming removed 4 bases from V and 8 bases from J; junction bases left unmatched: 8. The CDR3 consists of 15 residues. In nucleotides, the CDR3 is TGCGCCAGCAGCGGCCGGGACAGGGGGTCGGATGAGCAGTTCTTC. This sequence encodes CASSGRDRGSDEQFF. Drawing the rest from reference TRBV5-1 and TRBJ2-1, the complete variable domain is KAGVTQTPRYLIKTRGQQVTLSCSPISGHRSVSWYQQTPGQGLQFLFEYFSETQRNKGNFPGRFSGRQFSNSRSEMNVSTLELGDSALYLCASSGRDRGSDEQFFGPGTRLTVL.